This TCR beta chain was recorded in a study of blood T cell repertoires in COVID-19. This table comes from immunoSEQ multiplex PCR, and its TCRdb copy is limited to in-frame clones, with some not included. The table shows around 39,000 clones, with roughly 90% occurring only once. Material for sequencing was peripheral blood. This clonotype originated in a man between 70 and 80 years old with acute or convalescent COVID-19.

The DNA for the CDR3 is TGTGCCAGCTCACCCCTAGCGGGTAGGTACGAGCAGTACTTC. It is translated as CASSPLAGRYEQYF. The chain recombines TRBV18 with TRBJ2-7, with 8 bases identical to TRBD2. Germline lookup yields CDR1 KGHSH and CDR2 LQKENI. The CDR3 is 14 amino acids. Unmatched junction bases numbered 5, after V lost 3 bases and J lost 4 bases.